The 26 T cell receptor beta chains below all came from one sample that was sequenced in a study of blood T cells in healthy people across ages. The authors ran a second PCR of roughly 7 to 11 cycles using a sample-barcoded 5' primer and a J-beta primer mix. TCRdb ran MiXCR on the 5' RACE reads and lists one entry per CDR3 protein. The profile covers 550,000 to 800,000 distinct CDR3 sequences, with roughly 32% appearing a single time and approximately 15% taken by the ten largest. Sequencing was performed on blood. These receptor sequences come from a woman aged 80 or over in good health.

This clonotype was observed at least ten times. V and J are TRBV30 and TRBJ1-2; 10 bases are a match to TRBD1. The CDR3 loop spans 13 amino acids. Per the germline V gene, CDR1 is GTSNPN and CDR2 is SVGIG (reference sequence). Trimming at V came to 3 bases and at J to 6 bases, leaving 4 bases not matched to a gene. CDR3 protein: CAWSPDRGDGYTF. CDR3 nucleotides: TGTGCCTGGAGCCCGGACAGGGGGGATGGCTACACCTTC.

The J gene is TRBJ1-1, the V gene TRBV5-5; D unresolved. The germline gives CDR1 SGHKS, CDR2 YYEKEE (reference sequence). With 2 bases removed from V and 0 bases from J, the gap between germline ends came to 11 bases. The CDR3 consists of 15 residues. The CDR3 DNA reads TGTGCCAGCAGCTTCAGCATAGGAATGAACACTGAAGCTTTCTTT. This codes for CASSFSIGMNTEAFF. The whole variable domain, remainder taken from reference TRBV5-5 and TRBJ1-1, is DAGVTQSPTHLIKTRGQQVTLRCSPISGHKSVSWYQQVLGQGPQFIFQYYEKEERGRGNFPDRFSARQFPNYSSELNVNALLLGDSALYLCASSFSIGMNTEAFFGQGTRLTVV.

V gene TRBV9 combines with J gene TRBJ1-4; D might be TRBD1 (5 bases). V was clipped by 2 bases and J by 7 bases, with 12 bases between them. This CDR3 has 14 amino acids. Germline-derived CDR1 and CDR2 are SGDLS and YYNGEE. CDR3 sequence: CASSVLGRTEKLFF. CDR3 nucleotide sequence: TGTGCCAGCAGCGTCCTGGGACGGACTGAAAAACTGTTTTTT.

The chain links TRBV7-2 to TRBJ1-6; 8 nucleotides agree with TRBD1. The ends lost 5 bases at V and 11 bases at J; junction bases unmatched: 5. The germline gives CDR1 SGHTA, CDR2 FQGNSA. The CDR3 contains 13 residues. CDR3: CASSTGGRTPLHF. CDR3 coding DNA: TGTGCCAGCAGCACAGGGGGTAGGACACCCCTCCACTTT.

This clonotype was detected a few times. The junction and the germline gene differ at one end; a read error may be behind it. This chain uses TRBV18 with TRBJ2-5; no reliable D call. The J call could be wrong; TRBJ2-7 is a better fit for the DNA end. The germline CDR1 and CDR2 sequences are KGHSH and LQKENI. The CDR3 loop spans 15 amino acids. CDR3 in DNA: TGTGCCGGCTCAGATGGTCACGGGCGAAATTACGAGCAGTACTTC. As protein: CAGSDGHGRNYEQYF.

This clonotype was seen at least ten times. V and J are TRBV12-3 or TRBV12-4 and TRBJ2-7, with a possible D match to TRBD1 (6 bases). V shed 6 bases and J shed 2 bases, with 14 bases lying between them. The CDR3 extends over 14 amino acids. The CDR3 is CASSPRQVAYEQYF. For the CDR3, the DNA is TGTGCCAGCAGCCCCCGACAGGTAGCCTACGAGCAGTACTTC.

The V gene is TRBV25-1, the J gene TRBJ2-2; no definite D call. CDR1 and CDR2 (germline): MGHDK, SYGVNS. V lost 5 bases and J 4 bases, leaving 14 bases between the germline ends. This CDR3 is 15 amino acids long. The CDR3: CASSSMTARTGELFF. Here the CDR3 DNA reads TGTGCCAGCAGTTCCATGACCGCACGCACCGGGGAGCTGTTTTTT.

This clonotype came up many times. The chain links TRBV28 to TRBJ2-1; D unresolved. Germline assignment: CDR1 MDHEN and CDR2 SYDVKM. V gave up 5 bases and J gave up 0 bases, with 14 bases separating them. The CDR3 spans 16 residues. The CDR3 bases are TGTGCCAGCAGTCCCTTCAATAGTTTCTCCTACAATGAGCAGTTCTTC. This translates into CASSPFNSFSYNEQFF.

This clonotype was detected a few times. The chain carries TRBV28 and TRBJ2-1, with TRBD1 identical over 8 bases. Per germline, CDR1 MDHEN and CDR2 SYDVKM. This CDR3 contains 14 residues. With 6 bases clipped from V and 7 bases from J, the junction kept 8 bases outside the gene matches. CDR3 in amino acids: CASSPGQAGNEQFF. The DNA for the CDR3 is TGTGCCAGCAGCCCGGGACAGGCGGGGAATGAGCAGTTCTTC.

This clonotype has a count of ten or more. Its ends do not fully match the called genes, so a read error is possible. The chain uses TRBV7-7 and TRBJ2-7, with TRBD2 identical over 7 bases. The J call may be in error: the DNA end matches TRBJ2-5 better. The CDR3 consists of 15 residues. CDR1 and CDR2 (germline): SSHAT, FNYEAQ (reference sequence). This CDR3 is CASSTGRQGGETQYF. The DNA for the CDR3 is TGTGCTAGCAGCACGGGGAGGCAGGGAGGGGAGACCCAGTACTTC.

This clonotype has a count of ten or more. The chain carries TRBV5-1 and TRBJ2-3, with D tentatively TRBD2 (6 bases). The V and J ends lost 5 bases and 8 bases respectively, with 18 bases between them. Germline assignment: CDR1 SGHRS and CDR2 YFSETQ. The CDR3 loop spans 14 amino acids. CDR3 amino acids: CASSPIPGSGTQYF. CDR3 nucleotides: TGCGCCAGCAGTCCAATTCCAGGTAGCGGTACGCAGTATTTT. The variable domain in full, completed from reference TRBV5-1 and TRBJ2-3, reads KAGVTQTPRYLIKTRGQQVTLSCSPISGHRSVSWYQQTPGQGLQFLFEYFSETQRNKGNFPGRFSGRQFSNSRSEMNVSTLELGDSALYLCASSPIPGSGTQYFGPGTRLTVL.

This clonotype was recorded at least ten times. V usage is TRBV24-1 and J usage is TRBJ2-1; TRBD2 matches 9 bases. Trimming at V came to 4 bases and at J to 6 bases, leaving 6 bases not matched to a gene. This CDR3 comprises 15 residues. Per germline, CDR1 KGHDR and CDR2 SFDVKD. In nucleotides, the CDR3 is TGTGCCACCAGTGACCCCGCGGGGGGGGGCAATGAGCAGTTCTTC. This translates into CATSDPAGGGNEQFF.

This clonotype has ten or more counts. The CDR3 sequence: CASSLAMDSSYEQYF. CDR3 bases: TGTGCCAGCAGCTTAGCGATGGACAGCTCCTACGAGCAGTACTTC. The chain employs TRBV7-9 and TRBJ2-7; perhaps TRBD1 as D (6 bases). This CDR3 is built from 15 residues. Germline CDR1 and CDR2: SEHNR and FQNEAQ (reference sequence). V was cut by 0 bases and J by 0 bases, with 9 bases left in between.

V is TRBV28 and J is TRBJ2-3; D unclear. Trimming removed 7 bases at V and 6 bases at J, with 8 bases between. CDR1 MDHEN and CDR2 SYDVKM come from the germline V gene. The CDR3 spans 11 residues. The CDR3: CASKGLDTQYF. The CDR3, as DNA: TGTGCCAGCAAAGGGCTGGATACGCAGTATTTT.

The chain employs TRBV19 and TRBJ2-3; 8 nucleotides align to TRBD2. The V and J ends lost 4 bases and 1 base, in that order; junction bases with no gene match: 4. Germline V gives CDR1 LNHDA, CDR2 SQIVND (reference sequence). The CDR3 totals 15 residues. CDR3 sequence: CASSNRGGRTDTQYF. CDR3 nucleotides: TGTGCCAGTAGTAACCGGGGGGGCCGCACAGATACGCAGTATTTT.

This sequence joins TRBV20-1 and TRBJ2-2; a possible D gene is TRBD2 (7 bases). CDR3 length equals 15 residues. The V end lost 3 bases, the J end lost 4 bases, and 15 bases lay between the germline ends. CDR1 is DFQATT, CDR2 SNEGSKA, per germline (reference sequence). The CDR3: CSARTGGGSTGELFF. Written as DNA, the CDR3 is TGCAGTGCTAGGACCGGGGGCGGGAGCACCGGGGAGCTGTTTTTT.

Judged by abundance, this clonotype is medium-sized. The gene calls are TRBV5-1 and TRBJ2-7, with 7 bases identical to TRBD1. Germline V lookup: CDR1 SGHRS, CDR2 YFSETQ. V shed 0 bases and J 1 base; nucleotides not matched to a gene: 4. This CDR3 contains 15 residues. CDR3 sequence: CASSLEGGLSYEQYF. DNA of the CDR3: TGCGCCAGCAGCTTGGAAGGGGGCTTGTCCTACGAGCAGTACTTC.

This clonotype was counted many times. DNA of the CDR3: TGCGCCAGCAGCCAAGACAATAACGACGAAGGCTACACCTTC. It is translated as CASSQDNNDEGYTF. V and J are TRBV4-1 and TRBJ1-2, with D unclear. Germline CDR1 reads MGHRA; CDR2 reads YSYEKL. The CDR3 spans 14 residues. V lost 0 bases, J lost 8 bases, and 13 bases lay in between.

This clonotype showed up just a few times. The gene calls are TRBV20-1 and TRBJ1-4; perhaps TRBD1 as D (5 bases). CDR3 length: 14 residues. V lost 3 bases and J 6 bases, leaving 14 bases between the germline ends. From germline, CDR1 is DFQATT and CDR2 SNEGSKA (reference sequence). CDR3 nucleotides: TGCAGTGCTAGGCCCGGGGGGTCATATGAAAAACTGTTTTTT. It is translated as CSARPGGSYEKLFF.

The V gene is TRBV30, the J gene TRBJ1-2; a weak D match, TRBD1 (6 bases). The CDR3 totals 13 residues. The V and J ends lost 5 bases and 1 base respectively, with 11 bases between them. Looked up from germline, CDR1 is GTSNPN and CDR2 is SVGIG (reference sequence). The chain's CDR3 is CAWWGTINYGYTF. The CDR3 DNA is TGTGCCTGGTGGGGGACAATTAACTATGGCTACACCTTC.

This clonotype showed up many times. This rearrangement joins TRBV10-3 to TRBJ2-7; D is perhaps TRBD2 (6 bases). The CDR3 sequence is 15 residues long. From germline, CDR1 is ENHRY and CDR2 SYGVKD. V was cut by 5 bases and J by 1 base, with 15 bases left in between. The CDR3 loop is CAISPTGGGSYEQYF. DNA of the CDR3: TGTGCCATCAGTCCGACCGGGGGAGGATCCTACGAGCAGTACTTC.

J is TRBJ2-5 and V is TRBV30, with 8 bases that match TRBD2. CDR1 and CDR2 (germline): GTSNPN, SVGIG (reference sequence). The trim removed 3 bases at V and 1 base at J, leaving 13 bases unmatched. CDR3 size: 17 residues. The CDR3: CAWSVAGGRGFQETQYF. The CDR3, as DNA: TGTGCCTGGAGCGTGGCGGGGGGCCGGGGATTCCAAGAGACCCAGTACTTC.

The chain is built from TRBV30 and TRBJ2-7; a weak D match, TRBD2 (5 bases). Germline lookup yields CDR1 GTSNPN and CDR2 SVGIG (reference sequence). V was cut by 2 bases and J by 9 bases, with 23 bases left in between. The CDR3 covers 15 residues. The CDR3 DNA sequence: TGTGCCTGGAGTACGGGGATCCACCAACTAGAGGGGCAGTACTTC. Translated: CAWSTGIHQLEGQYF.

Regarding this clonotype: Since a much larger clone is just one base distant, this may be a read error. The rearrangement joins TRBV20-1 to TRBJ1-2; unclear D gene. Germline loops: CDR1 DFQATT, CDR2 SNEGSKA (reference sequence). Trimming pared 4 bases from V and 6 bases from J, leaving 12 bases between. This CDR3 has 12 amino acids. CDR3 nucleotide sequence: TGCAGTGCTAATCCGGGAACCCATGGCTACACCTTC. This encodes CSANPGTHGYTF.

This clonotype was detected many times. The CDR3 loop is CASSSGAGTGGETQYF. For the CDR3, the DNA is TGCGCCAGCAGCTCAGGTGCTGGGACAGGGGGCGAGACCCAGTACTTC. V gene TRBV5-1 combines with J gene TRBJ2-5; 12 bases align to TRBD1. CDR1 SGHRS and CDR2 YFSETQ come from the germline V gene. The CDR3 spans 16 residues. The V and J ends lost 3 bases and 5 bases, in that order; junction bases with no gene match: 8.

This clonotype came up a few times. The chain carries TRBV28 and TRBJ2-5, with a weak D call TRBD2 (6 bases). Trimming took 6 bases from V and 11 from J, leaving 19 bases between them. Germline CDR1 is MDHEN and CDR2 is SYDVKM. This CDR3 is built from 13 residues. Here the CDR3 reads CASRGLTYNEQYF. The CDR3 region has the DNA TGTGCCAGCAGGGGACTTACCTACAATGAGCAGTACTTC. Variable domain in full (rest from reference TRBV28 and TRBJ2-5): DVKVTQSSRYLVKRTGEKVFLECVQDMDHENMFWYRQDPGLGLRLIYFSYDVKMKEKGDIPEGYSVSREKKERFSLILESASTNQTSMYLCASRGLTYNEQYFGPGTRLLVL.